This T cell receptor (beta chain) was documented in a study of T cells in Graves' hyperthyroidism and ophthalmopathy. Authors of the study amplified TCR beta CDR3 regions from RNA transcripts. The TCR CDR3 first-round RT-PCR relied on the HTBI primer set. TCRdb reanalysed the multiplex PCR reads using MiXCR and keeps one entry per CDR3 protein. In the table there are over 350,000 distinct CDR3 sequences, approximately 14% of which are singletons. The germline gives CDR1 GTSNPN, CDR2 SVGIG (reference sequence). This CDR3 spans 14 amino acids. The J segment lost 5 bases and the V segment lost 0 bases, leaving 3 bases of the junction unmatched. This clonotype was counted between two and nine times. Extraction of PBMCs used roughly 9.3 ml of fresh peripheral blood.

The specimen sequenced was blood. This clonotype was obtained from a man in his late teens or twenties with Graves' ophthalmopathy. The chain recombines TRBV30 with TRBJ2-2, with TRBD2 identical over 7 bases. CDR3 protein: CAWSVEGGTGELFF. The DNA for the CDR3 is TGTGCCTGGAGTGTAGAGGGAGGGACCGGGGAGCTGTTTTTT.